The 25 T cell receptor beta chains listed next were all sequenced from one sample in a study of blood T cells in healthy people across ages. Combining a sample-barcoded 5' primer with a J-beta primer mix, a second PCR ran for roughly 6 to 11 cycles. TCRdb re-called the 5' RACE reads with MiXCR, one entry per CDR3 protein. Here the sample spans 1.8 million or so distinct CDR3 sequences, 39% being singletons. The sample taken for sequencing was blood. The receptors derive from a human donor in good health.

This clonotype was seen a handful of times. The junction departs from germline at one end; a sequencing error may be responsible. The V call is TRBV12-3 or TRBV12-4, the J call TRBJ2-7; TRBD2 matches 10 bases. This CDR3 has 16 amino acids. The CDR3 bases are TGTGCCAGCAGCTTAGAGGGACTAGCGCCAGCCTACGAGCAGTACTTC. Amino acids: CASSLEGLAPAYEQYF.

The CDR3 is CASSPTGRSRGGYTF. CDR3 sequence (DNA): TGTGCCAGCAGCCCCACAGGGCGGTCTCGGGGTGGCTACACCTTC. The rearrangement uses TRBV7-9 and TRBJ1-2, with D perhaps matching TRBD1 (6 bases). Germline lookup yields CDR1 SEHNR and CDR2 FQNEAQ (reference sequence). There are 15 residues in the CDR3. The germline V and J ends were trimmed by 5 bases and 7 bases, with 20 bases remaining between them.

This rearrangement joins TRBV5-1 to TRBJ2-5; 8 bases fit TRBD1. The CDR3 loop spans 14 amino acids. CDR1 and CDR2 from the germline V gene are SGHRS and YFSETQ. V trimming: 6 bases; J trimming: 11 bases; junction bases outside the gene matches: 15. The CDR3 sequence is CASKEQGESYKQYF. For the CDR3, the DNA is TGCGCCAGCAAGGAACAGGGGGAGAGCTACAAGCAGTACTTC.

Concerning this clonotype itself: The junction departs from the called germline gene at one end, perhaps through a read error. V and J are TRBV27 and TRBJ2-7; 10 bases fit TRBD1. Germline CDR1 is MNHEY and CDR2 is SMNVEV (reference sequence). The CDR3 is 16 amino acids. In DNA, the CDR3 is TGTGCCGGCAGCTCCCTCCGGGACAGGGGACTCTACGAGCAGTACTTC. This sequence encodes CAGSSLRDRGLYEQYF.

The chain is built from TRBV3-1 and TRBJ1-5; D is possibly TRBD1 (6 bases). The CDR3 runs 21 residues. V was shortened by 4 bases and J by 9 bases, with 37 bases between the two germline ends. Per the germline V gene, CDR1 is LGHDT and CDR2 is YNNKEL (reference sequence). The CDR3 DNA sequence: TGTGCCAGCAGCCGTCGACCAGGGGCAGGACGGGACCGGGGGTTGGATCGGCCCCAGCATTTT. It encodes CASSRRPGAGRDRGLDRPQHF.

As concerns this clonotype: Germline is not matched at one junction end, which may reflect a read error. The V and J genes are TRBV7-2 and TRBJ2-7, with a possible D match to TRBD2 (5 bases). Looked up from germline, CDR1 is SGHTA and CDR2 is FQGNSA. This CDR3 has 15 amino acids. CDR3 in amino acids: CASSQVVDSSYKQYF. The CDR3 region has the DNA TGTGCCAGCAGCCAGGTTGTGGACTCATCCTACAAGCAGTACTTC.

This clonotype was seen a handful of times. The V call is TRBV12-3 or TRBV12-4, the J call TRBJ1-5, with 8 bases aligning to TRBD1. V shed 4 bases, J shed 4 bases, and the junction held 12 bases outside the gene matches. The CDR3 extends over 17 amino acids. This CDR3 reads CASSSGRQGIRNQPQHF. The CDR3 coding sequence is TGTGCCAGCAGTTCGGGGAGACAGGGGATTAGGAATCAGCCCCAGCATTTT.

This clonotype showed up just a few times. The chain employs TRBV7-2 and TRBJ1-5; possibly TRBD1 for D (6 bases). Per germline, CDR1 SGHTA and CDR2 FQGNSA. The CDR3 extends over 14 amino acids. Deletions cut 8 bases from V and 5 bases from J, with 16 bases between. CDR3 in DNA: TGTGCCAGCGGATATCAGGGGCCCTATCAGCCCCAGCATTTT. This translates into CASGYQGPYQPQHF.

This chain uses TRBV5-4 with TRBJ2-5; perhaps TRBD2 as D (6 bases). The CDR3 consists of 15 residues. The germline gives CDR1 SGHNT, CDR2 YYREEE (reference sequence). Trimming cost V 3 bases and J 5 bases, with 17 bases left between them. The CDR3 is CASSSTPRGGETQYF. The CDR3 coding sequence is TGTGCCAGCAGCTCCACACCGAGAGGAGGGGAGACCCAGTACTTC. The full variable domain, rest sourced from reference TRBV5-4 and TRBJ2-5, is ETGVTQSPTHLIKTRGQQVTLRCSSQSGHNTVSWYQQALGQGPQFIFQYYREEENGRGNFPPRFSGLQFPNYSSELNVNALELDDSALYLCASSSTPRGGETQYFGPGTRLLVL.

This chain uses TRBV4-2 with TRBJ2-7; 11 bases match TRBD2. V was clipped by 4 bases and J by 2 bases; unmatched bases: 7. The CDR3 length is 16 residues. Per the germline V gene, CDR1 is LGHNA and CDR2 is YNFKEQ. CDR3 sequence: CASSPTGTSGTYEQYF. The CDR3 DNA reads TGTGCCAGCAGCCCTACCGGGACTAGCGGCACCTACGAGCAGTACTTC.

This clonotype appeared a few times. The genes are TRBV27 and TRBJ2-5, with D perhaps matching TRBD1 (6 bases). Trimming cost V 4 bases and J 1 base, with 10 bases left between them. The CDR3 runs 14 residues. Germline V gene data show CDR1 as MNHEY and CDR2 as SMNVEV (reference sequence). The CDR3 nucleotides read TGTGCCAGCAGTTATTTGGGGGCCCAAGAGACCCAGTACTTC. Its protein is CASSYLGAQETQYF.

This clonotype came up a few times. The J gene is TRBJ1-1, the V gene TRBV20-1; no firm D call. With 5 bases removed from V and 1 base from J, the gap between germline ends came to 8 bases. This CDR3 is 12 amino acids long. Germline V CDR1 and CDR2: DFQATT, SNEGSKA (reference sequence). The CDR3 bases are TGCAGTGCTCTCCCGGGGAACACTGAAGCTTTCTTT. Encoded protein: CSALPGNTEAFF.

In its sample, this clonotype was seen a few times. V is TRBV7-2 and J is TRBJ1-6, with 9 bases lining up with TRBD1. The V gene end was trimmed by 5 bases and the J gene end by 10 bases; junction bases not matched to a gene: 9. This CDR3 region has 15 residues. Germline V lookup: CDR1 SGHTA, CDR2 FQGNSA. The CDR3 loop is CASSLGTGRQSPLHF. The CDR3 DNA reads TGTGCCAGCAGCCTGGGGACAGGGAGGCAGTCACCCCTCCACTTT. Complete variable domain (other parts from reference TRBV7-2 and TRBJ1-6): GAGVSQSPSNKVTEKGKDVELRCDPISGHTALYWYRQSLGQGLEFLIYFQGNSAPDKSGLPSDRFSAERTGGSVSTLTIQRTQQEDSAVYLCASSLGTGRQSPLHFGNGTRLTVT.

This sequence joins TRBV29-1 and TRBJ1-2; unclear D gene. The CDR3 covers 13 residues. Germline V gene data show CDR1 as SQVTM and CDR2 as ANQGSEA. Trimming removed 4 bases at V and 3 bases at J, with 12 bases between. The CDR3 here is CSVVPSLDYGYTF. The CDR3 coding sequence is TGCAGCGTTGTACCCAGTCTAGACTATGGCTACACCTTC. The variable domain in full, completed from reference TRBV29-1 and TRBJ1-2, reads SAVISQKPSRDICQRGTSLTIQCQVDSQVTMMFWYRQQPGQSLTLIATANQGSEATYESGFVIDKFPISRPNLTFSTLTVSNMSPEDSSIYLCSVVPSLDYGYTFGSGTRLTVV.

The chain employs TRBV4-1 and TRBJ2-7; D may be TRBD1 or TRBD2 (6 bases each). This CDR3 contains 15 residues. Trimming cost V 4 bases and J 1 base, with 14 bases left between them. The germline CDR1 and CDR2 sequences are MGHRA and YSYEKL. Written as DNA, the CDR3 is TGCGCCAGCAGCCCCGCTGGGGGGCTTTCCTACGAGCAGTACTTC. This translates into CASSPAGGLSYEQYF.

The V and J genes are TRBV29-1 and TRBJ2-3, with TRBD1 matching over 8 bases. CDR1 is SQVTM and CDR2 is ANQGSEA in the germline V gene. The length of the CDR3 is 14 residues. V gave up 6 bases and J gave up 6 bases; unmatched junction bases: 11. In DNA, the CDR3 is TGCAGCGTCACCAGGGGGCAACCCACGGATACGCAGTATTTT. Amino acids: CSVTRGQPTDTQYF.

The V call is TRBV5-1, the J call TRBJ1-1; D might be TRBD1 (6 bases). This CDR3 region has 14 residues. V lost 4 bases and J 1 base, leaving 11 bases between the germline ends. Germline V gene sequence: CDR1 SGHRS, CDR2 YFSETQ. For the CDR3, the DNA is TGCGCCAGCAGCGGGGACAAAAAGAACACTGAAGCTTTCTTT. This codes for CASSGDKKNTEAFF.

This chain connects TRBV12-3 or TRBV12-4 to TRBJ1-2; TRBD1 might be the D (5 bases). Trimming pared 5 bases from V and 5 bases from J, leaving 18 bases between. This CDR3 contains 15 residues. CDR3 amino acids: CASSRPTQGAYGYTF. The CDR3 DNA reads TGTGCCAGCAGTCGCCCCACCCAGGGAGCTTATGGCTACACCTTC.

The chain recombines TRBV5-5 with TRBJ1-6, with 9 bases identical to TRBD1. CDR1 is SGHKS, CDR2 YYEKEE, per germline (reference sequence). Losses at the gene ends were 3 bases for V and 9 bases for J; bases not matched to a gene: 7. The CDR3 extends over 15 amino acids. CDR3 loop: CASSSPGQGVSPLHF. The CDR3 region has the DNA TGTGCCAGCAGCTCGCCGGGACAGGGAGTTTCACCCCTCCACTTT.

This clonotype was observed a few times. In nucleotides, the CDR3 is TGTGCCAGCAGCGCCCACTCAGGGGGCGGATATGGTGAAGCTTTCTTT. Protein sequence: CASSAHSGGGYGEAFF. The chain carries TRBV7-9 and TRBJ1-1; 8 bases fit TRBD1. Germline V lookup: CDR1 SEHNR, CDR2 FQNEAQ (reference sequence). The CDR3 consists of 16 residues. V gave up 5 bases and J gave up 7 bases; unmatched junction bases: 15. The complete variable domain, with remaining parts taken from reference TRBV7-9 and TRBJ1-1, reads DTGVSQNPRHKITKRGQNVTFRCDPISEHNRLYWYRQTLGQGPEFLTYFQNEAQLEKSRLLSDRFSAERPKGSFSTLEIQRTEQGDSAMYLCASSAHSGGGYGEAFFGQGTRLTVV.

At least ten counts were recorded for this clonotype. The rearrangement uses TRBV6-5 and TRBJ2-7, with 7 nucleotides matching TRBD1. V trimming: 6 bases; J trimming: 6 bases; junction bases outside the gene matches: 5. In germline, CDR1 is MNHEY, CDR2 SVGAGI. The CDR3 length is 12 residues. The CDR3 DNA reads as TGTGCCAGCAGCAGGACAGGTAGCGAGCAGTACTTC. Amino acid sequence: CASSRTGSEQYF.

The chain employs TRBV7-2 and TRBJ1-2; TRBD1 aligns across 10 bases. This CDR3 is 16 amino acids long. CDR1 is SGHTA and CDR2 is FQGNSA in the germline V gene. Trimming at V came to 1 base and at J to 6 bases, leaving 8 bases not matched to a gene. CDR3 DNA: TGTGCCAGCAGCTTAGTGCAGCTAGGGACAGGGGATGGCTACACCTTC. It encodes CASSLVQLGTGDGYTF.

The gene calls are TRBV12-5 and TRBJ2-5; 7 bases match TRBD1. CDR1 and CDR2 from the germline V gene are LGHNT and FRNRAP. V lost 5 bases to trimming and J lost 0 bases; unmatched junction nucleotides: 18. CDR3 size: 19 residues. CDR3: CASGPNRGGIRMYQETQYF. The CDR3 bases are TGTGCTAGTGGTCCTAACAGGGGTGGGATTCGCATGTACCAAGAGACCCAGTACTTC.

The V and J genes are TRBV25-1 and TRBJ1-2; D gene uncertain. Per the germline V gene, CDR1 is MGHDK and CDR2 is SYGVNS. CDR3 length equals 16 residues. Trimming took off 4 bases at V and 5 bases at J, with 20 bases between the two ends. The CDR3 reads CASSVSPGRDHYGYTF. CDR3 DNA sequence: TGTGCCAGCAGTGTGTCTCCCGGACGGGATCATTATGGCTACACCTTC.

The chain recombines TRBV12-3 or TRBV12-4 with TRBJ2-1, with D possibly being TRBD1 (6 bases). The CDR3 consists of 16 residues. V dropped 5 bases and J dropped 4 bases, with 18 bases sitting between them. The chain's CDR3 is CASSRTVSTGYNEQFF. The CDR3 nucleotides are TGTGCCAGCAGTCGGACAGTAAGTACAGGGTACAATGAGCAGTTCTTC.